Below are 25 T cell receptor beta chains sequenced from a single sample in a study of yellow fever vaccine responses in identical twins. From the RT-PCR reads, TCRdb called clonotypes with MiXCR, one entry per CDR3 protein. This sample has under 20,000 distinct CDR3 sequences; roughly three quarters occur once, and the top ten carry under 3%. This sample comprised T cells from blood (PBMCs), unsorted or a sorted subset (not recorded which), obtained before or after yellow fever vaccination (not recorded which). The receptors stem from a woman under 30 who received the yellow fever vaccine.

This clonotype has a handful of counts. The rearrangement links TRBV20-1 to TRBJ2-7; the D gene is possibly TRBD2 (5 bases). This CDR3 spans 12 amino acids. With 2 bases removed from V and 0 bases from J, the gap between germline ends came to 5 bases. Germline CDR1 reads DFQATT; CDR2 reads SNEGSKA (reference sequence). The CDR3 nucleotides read TGCAGTGCTAGACGGGACTCCTACGAGCAGTACGTC. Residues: CSARRDSYEQYV.

CDR3 sequence: CASRRTGGIGGNQPQHF. For the CDR3, the DNA is TGTGCCAGCAGACGGACAGGGGGCATCGGGGGCAATCAGCCCCAGCATTTT. V gene TRBV12-3 or TRBV12-4 combines with J gene TRBJ1-5; 11 nucleotides align to TRBD1. The V segment lost 6 bases and the J segment 2 bases; nucleotides outside the gene matches: 9. This CDR3 is built from 17 residues.

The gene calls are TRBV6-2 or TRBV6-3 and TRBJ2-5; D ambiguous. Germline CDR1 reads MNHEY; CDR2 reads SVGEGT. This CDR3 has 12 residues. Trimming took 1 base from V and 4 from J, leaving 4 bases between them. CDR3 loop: CASSYFGETQYF. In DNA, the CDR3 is TGTGCCAGCAGTTACTTTGGAGAGACCCAGTACTTC.

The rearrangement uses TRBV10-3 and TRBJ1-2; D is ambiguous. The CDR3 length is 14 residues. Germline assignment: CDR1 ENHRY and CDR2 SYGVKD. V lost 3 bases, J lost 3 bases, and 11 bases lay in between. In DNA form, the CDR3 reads TGTGCCATCAGTGATGCAGTCTCTGACTATGGCTACACCTTC. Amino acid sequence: CAISDAVSDYGYTF.

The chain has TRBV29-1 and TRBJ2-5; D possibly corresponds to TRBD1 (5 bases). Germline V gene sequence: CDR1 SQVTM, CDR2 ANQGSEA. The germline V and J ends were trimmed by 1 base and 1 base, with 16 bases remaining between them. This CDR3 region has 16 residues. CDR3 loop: CSVEGWASTGQETQYF. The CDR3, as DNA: TGCAGCGTTGAAGGGTGGGCGAGTACAGGCCAAGAGACCCAGTACTTC.

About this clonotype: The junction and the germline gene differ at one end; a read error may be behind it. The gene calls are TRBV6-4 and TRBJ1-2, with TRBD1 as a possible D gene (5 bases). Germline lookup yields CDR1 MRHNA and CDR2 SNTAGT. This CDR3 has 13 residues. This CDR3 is CASRDWGESGYTF. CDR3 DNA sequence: TGTGCCAGCAGGGACTGGGGGGAATCTGGCTACACCTTC.

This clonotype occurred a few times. DNA of the CDR3: TGCAGCGTTGCCGTCCACCAAGAGACCCAGTACTTC. It codes for CSVAVHQETQYF. The V and J genes are TRBV29-1 and TRBJ2-5; D not resolved. The germline gives CDR1 SQVTM, CDR2 ANQGSEA. V was pared by 4 bases and J by 0 bases, with 6 bases between. The CDR3 length is 12 residues.

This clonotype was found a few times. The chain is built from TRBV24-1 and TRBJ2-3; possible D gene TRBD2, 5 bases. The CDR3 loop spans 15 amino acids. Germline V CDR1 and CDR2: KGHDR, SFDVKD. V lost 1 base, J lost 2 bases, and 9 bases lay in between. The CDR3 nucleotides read TGTGCCACCAGTGATTTCAACGGGAACACAGATACGCAGTATTTT. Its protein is CATSDFNGNTDTQYF.

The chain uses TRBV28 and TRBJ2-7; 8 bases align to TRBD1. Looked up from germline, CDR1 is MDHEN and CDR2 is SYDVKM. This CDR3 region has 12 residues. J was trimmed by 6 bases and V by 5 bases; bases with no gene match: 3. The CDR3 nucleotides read TGTGCCAGCAGTCCGGACAGGGTCGAGCAGTACTTC. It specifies CASSPDRVEQYF.

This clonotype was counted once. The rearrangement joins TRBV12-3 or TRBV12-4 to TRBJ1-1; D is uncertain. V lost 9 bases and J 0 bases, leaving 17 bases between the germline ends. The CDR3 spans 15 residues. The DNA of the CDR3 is TGTGCCAGTTGTTACCGACGGGAATTGAACACTGAAGCTTTCTTT. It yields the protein CASCYRRELNTEAFF.

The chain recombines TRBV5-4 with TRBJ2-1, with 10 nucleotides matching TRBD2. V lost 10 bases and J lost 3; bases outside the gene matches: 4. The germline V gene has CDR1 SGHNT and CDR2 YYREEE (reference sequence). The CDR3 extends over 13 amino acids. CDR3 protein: CAGLAGGYNEQFF. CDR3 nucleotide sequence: TGTGCCGGCTTAGCGGGAGGCTACAATGAGCAGTTCTTC. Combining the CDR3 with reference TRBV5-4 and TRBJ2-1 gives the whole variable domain ETGVTQSPTHLIKTRGQQVTLRCSSQSGHNTVSWYQQALGQGPQFIFQYYREEENGRGNFPPRFSGLQFPNYSSELNVNALELDDSALYLCAGLAGGYNEQFFGPGTRLTVL.

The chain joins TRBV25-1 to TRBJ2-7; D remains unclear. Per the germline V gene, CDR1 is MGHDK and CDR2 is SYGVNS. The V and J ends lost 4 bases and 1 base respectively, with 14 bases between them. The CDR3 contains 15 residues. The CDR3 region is CASSVTGRKSYEQYF. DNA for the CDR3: TGTGCCAGCAGTGTAACGGGCCGAAAGTCCTACGAGCAGTACTTC.

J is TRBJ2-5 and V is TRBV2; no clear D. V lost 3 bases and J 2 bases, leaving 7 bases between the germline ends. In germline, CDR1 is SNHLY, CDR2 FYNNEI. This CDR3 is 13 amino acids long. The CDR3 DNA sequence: TGTGCCAGCAGTGAGGGTTGGCAAGAGACCCAGTACTTC. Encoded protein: CASSEGWQETQYF.

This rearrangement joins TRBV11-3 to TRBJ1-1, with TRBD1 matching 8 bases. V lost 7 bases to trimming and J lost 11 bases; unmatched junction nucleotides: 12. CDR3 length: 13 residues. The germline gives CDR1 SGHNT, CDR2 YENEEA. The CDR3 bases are TGTGCCAGCAAACTAGCCCCCCAGGGGGCGGCTTTCTTT. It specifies CASKLAPQGAAFF.

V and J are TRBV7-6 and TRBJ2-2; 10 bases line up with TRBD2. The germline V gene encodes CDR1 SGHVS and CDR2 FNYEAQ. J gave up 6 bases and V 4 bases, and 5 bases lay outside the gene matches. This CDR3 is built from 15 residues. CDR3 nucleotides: TGTGCCAGCAGCTGGGGGACTAGCGCGGCCGGGGAGCTGTTTTTT. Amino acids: CASSWGTSAAGELFF.

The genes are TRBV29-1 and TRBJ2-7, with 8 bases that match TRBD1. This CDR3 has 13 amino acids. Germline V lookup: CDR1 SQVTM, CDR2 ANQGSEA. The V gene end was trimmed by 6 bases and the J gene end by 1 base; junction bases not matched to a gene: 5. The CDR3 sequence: CSVEGQASYEQYF. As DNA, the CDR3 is TGCAGCGTGGAGGGACAGGCGTCCTACGAGCAGTACTTC.

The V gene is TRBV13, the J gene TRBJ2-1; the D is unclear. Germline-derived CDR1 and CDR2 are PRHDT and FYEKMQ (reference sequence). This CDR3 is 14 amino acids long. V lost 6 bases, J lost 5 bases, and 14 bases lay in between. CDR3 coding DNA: TGTGCCAGCAGTGAATTGTTCGGTGACAATGAGCAGTTCTTC. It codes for CASSELFGDNEQFF.

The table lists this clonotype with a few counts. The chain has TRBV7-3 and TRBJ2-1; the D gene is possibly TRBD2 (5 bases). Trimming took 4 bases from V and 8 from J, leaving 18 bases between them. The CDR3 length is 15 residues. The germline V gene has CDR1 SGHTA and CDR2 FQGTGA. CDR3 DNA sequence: TGTGCCAGCAGCTCACTCGGGGAATCCGTGGATGAGCAGTTCTTC. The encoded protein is CASSSLGESVDEQFF.

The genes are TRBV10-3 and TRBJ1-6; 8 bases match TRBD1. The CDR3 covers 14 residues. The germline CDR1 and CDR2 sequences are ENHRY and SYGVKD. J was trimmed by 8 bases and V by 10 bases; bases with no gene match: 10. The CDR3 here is CATGRTGLDSPLHF. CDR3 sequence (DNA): TGTGCCACCGGCCGGACAGGGTTGGATTCACCCCTCCACTTT.

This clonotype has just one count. The CDR3 protein is CASSEQRDGEQFF. The DNA of the CDR3 is TGTGCCAGCAGTGAGCAGCGGGATGGTGAGCAGTTCTTC. The chain is built from TRBV2 and TRBJ2-1; 7 positions agree with TRBD2. This CDR3 contains 13 residues. Germline V gene sequence: CDR1 SNHLY, CDR2 FYNNEI. V shed 3 bases and J 9 bases; nucleotides not matched to a gene: 5.

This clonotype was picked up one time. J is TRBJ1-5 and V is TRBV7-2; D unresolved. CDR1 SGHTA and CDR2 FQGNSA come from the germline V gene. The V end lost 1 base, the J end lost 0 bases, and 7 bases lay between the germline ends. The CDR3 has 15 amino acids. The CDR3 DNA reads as TGTGCCAGCAGCTTAGAGGCATTTAGCAATCAGCCCCAGCATTTT. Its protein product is CASSLEAFSNQPQHF.

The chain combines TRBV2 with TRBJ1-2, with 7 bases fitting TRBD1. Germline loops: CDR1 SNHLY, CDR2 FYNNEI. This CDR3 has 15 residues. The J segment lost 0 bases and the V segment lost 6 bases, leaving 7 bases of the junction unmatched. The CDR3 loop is CASSVGQPSNYGYTF. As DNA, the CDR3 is TGTGCCAGCAGCGTGGGACAGCCATCTAACTATGGCTACACCTTC.

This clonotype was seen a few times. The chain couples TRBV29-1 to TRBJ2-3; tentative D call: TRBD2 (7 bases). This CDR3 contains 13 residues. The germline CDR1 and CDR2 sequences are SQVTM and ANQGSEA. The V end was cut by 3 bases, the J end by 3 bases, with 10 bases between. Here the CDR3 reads CSVEKGGTDTQYF. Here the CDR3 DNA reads TGCAGCGTTGAGAAGGGGGGGACAGATACGCAGTATTTT.

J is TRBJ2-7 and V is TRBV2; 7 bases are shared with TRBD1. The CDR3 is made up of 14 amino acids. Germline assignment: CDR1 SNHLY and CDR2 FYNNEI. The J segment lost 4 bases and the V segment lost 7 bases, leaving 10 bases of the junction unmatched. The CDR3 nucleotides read TGTGCCAGCAAGGCAACGGGACAGCGATACGAGCAGTACTTC. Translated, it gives CASKATGQRYEQYF.

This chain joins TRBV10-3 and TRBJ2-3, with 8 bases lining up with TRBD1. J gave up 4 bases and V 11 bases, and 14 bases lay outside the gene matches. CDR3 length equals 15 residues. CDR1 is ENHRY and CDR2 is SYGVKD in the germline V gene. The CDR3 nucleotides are TGTGCCGCTAAATCGTGGACAGGGACTCCAGATACGCAGTATTTT. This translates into CAAKSWTGTPDTQYF.